The clone carrying this T cell receptor beta chain has only one observation. The CDR3 runs to 14 residues. The V end lost 3 bases, the J end lost 4 bases, and 11 bases lay between the germline ends. The germline CDR1 and CDR2 sequences are SGDLS and YYNGEE. These data are taken from a study of blood T cell repertoires in COVID-19. On the study more broadly: Sites across the United States, Italy and Spain contributed samples from acute and convalescent COVID-19. From T cells, B-cell-depleted T cells, or PBMCs came the material, which was cDNA or gDNA.

The protocol was immunoSEQ multiplex PCR, while the TCRdb copy is restricted to in-frame clones and leaves out a portion. The sample holds around 200,000 clones, about 90% seen once. The sequence was obtained from a man between 18 and 35 years old with active or convalescent COVID-19. The gene calls are TRBV9 and TRBJ2-1; D is perhaps TRBD2 (6 bases). The sequenced material came from peripheral blood. The CDR3 bases are TGTGCCAGCAGCGACCCCGCGGGGTACAATGAGCAGTTCTTC. Amino acid sequence: CASSDPAGYNEQFF.